This entry lists 18 T cell receptor beta chains sequenced from one sample in a study of identical twins' blood T cells. TCRdb redid the calling of the 5' RACE reads with MiXCR, one entry per CDR3 protein. This repertoire shows hundreds of thousands of distinct CDR3 sequences, about 28% found once; its top ten account for about 6%. Sequencing input: PBMCs. All receptors come from a woman aged 18-50 years in good health.

This chain uses TRBV4-2 with TRBJ1-1, with D perhaps matching TRBD1 (6 bases). The CDR3 is 13 amino acids. Germline V gives CDR1 LGHNA, CDR2 YNFKEQ. The germline V and J ends were trimmed by 0 bases and 7 bases, with 9 bases remaining between them. The CDR3 nucleotides read TGTGCCAGCAGCCAAGAAGAGGGGGGTGAAGCTTTCTTT. Its translation: CASSQEEGGEAFF.

J is TRBJ2-1 and V is TRBV2, with D unclear. V lost 6 bases, J lost 2 bases, and 14 bases lay in between. The length of the CDR3 is 15 residues. CDR1 and CDR2 (germline): SNHLY, FYNNEI. The CDR3 DNA is TGTGCCAGCAGCGATATGGGGTTCCCCTACAATGAGCAGTTCTTC. Protein product: CASSDMGFPYNEQFF.

This clonotype was detected ten times or more. The rearrangement uses TRBV5-1 and TRBJ2-1; a possible D gene is TRBD2 (6 bases). The CDR3 has 14 amino acids. CDR1 is SGHRS, CDR2 YFSETQ, per germline. Between the trimmed V and J ends, which lost 5 bases and 4 bases, there was a span of 13 bases. CDR3 in amino acids: CASSRGYNYNEQFF. For the CDR3, the DNA is TGCGCCAGCAGTCGGGGGTACAATTACAATGAGCAGTTCTTC.

This clonotype came up many times. The chain is built from TRBV21-1 and TRBJ1-1; TRBD1 was called by the table and not checked on the DNA. TRBV21-1 is marked as a pseudogene. The CDR3 is made up of 14 amino acids. CDR3 loop: CASSKLEGDTEAFF. As DNA, the CDR3 is TGTGCCAGCAGCAAACTGGAAGGGGACACTGAAGCTTTCTTT.

In this sample, this clonotype turned up a few times. The genes are TRBV7-2 and TRBJ1-4; D call uncertain. The CDR3 sequence is 14 residues long. V was cut by 1 base and J by 8 bases, with 11 bases left in between. Germline V gene lookup returns CDR1 SGHTA and CDR2 FQGNSA. The CDR3 sequence is CASSLGSGSEKLFF. In nucleotides, the CDR3 is TGTGCCAGCAGCTTAGGTTCCGGGTCCGAAAAACTGTTTTTT.

The V and J genes are TRBV20-1 and TRBJ1-6, with D unresolved. With 3 bases removed from V and 0 bases from J, the gap between germline ends came to 15 bases. The CDR3 sequence is 17 residues long. Germline CDR1 reads DFQATT; CDR2 reads SNEGSKA (reference sequence). In DNA, the CDR3 is TGCAGTGCTAGGAACCCTACAGCGAGCTCCTATAATTCACCCCTCCACTTT. Amino acids: CSARNPTASSYNSPLHF.

The chain combines TRBV5-6 with TRBJ2-1; TRBD2 might be the D (6 bases). The V gene's germline CDR1 is SGHDT and CDR2 YYEEEE. The CDR3 is 18 residues long. Trimming took off 4 bases at V and 0 bases at J, with 20 bases between the two ends. The CDR3 here is CASSRAFIVGSSYNEQFF. CDR3 bases: TGTGCCAGCAGCCGAGCCTTTATCGTCGGGAGCTCCTACAATGAGCAGTTCTTC.

Remarks on this clonotype: Since a much larger clone is just one base distant, this may be a read error. CDR3 in DNA: TGCAGCGTCCCTAGCAGGAGTGGGAATGAGCAGTTCTTC. Protein product: CSVPSRSGNEQFF. The chain carries TRBV29-1 and TRBJ2-1; possibly TRBD2 for D (5 bases). The CDR3 spans 13 residues. In germline, CDR1 is SQVTM, CDR2 ANQGSEA. V lost 6 bases to trimming and J lost 7 bases, with 16 bases between them.

The genes are TRBV5-6 and TRBJ1-2; D gene unclear. Germline V CDR1 and CDR2: SGHDT, YYEEEE. The CDR3 has 12 amino acids. The ends were cut back, 7 bases at V and 4 bases at J, with 11 bases in the middle. The CDR3 sequence: CASSRKAYGYTF. The CDR3 DNA reads TGTGCCAGCTCCCGTAAGGCCTATGGCTACACCTTC. The full variable domain, completed using reference TRBV5-6 and TRBJ1-2, is DAGVTQSPTHLIKTRGQQVTLRCSPKSGHDTVSWYQQALGQGPQFIFQYYEEEERQRGNFPDRFSGHQFPNYSSELNVNALLLGDSALYLCASSRKAYGYTFGSGTRLTVV.

This clonotype has a handful of counts. This chain joins TRBV20-1 and TRBJ1-5, with D perhaps TRBD1 (5 bases). The CDR3 runs 14 residues. Trimming removed 3 bases at V and 3 bases at J, with 12 bases between. CDR1 DFQATT and CDR2 SNEGSKA come from the germline V gene (reference sequence). CDR3 residues: CSASHSGPNQPQHF. The CDR3 DNA is TGCAGTGCTAGCCACTCGGGGCCCAATCAGCCCCAGCATTTT.

This clonotype was detected a few times. One junction end disagrees with the germline gene, perhaps due to a read error. The V call is TRBV29-1, the J call TRBJ1-1; no clear D gene. The length of the CDR3 is 11 residues. The germline CDR1 and CDR2 sequences are SQVTM and ANQGSEA. The CDR3 here is CSALRSTEAFF. The CDR3 DNA follows: TGCAGCGCCCTTCGTAGCACTGAGGCTTTCTTT.

V usage is TRBV6-1 and J usage is TRBJ1-5; 7 bases are a match to TRBD1. Looked up from germline, CDR1 is MNHNS and CDR2 is SASEGT. CDR3 length: 16 amino acids. After removal of 8 bases from V and 4 bases from J, the junction contained 14 bases not matched to a gene. CDR3 sequence (DNA): TGTGCCAGCGTAGGACTCACCACAGGGGCGAATCAGCCCCAGCATTTT. It codes for CASVGLTTGANQPQHF.

This clonotype has a count of ten or more. The gene calls are TRBV14 and TRBJ1-2; a possible D gene is TRBD1 (5 bases). This CDR3 has 12 amino acids. Germline lookup yields CDR1 SGHDN and CDR2 FVKESK. Trimming removed 5 bases from V and 4 bases from J, with 8 bases in between. The CDR3 DNA sequence: TGTGCCAGCAGCTCGACAGCCTATGGCTACACCTTC. Translated: CASSSTAYGYTF.

This clonotype was picked up a small number of times. The V gene is TRBV29-1, the J gene TRBJ1-4; the D is unclear. Per the germline V gene, CDR1 is SQVTM and CDR2 is ANQGSEA. V lost 6 bases, J lost 8 bases, and 13 bases lay in between. This CDR3 region has 12 residues. In DNA form, the CDR3 reads TGCAGCGTCCTGACGGGATGGGAAAAACTGTTTTTT. Its translation is CSVLTGWEKLFF.

This clonotype was counted at least ten times. This chain joins TRBV25-1 and TRBJ1-1, with D perhaps matching TRBD1 (5 bases). Trimming cost V 4 bases and J 4 bases, with 13 bases left between them. Germline lookup yields CDR1 MGHDK and CDR2 SYGVNS. The CDR3 length is 14 residues. The CDR3 is CASSVGSGSTEAFF. The DNA of the CDR3 is TGTGCCAGCAGTGTGGGTTCAGGGAGCACTGAAGCTTTCTTT.

To note about this clonotype: One end of the junction does not line up with germline, which may come from a read error. The chain recombines TRBV5-6 with TRBJ1-2; 7 bases map to TRBD1. The CDR3 has 15 residues. Per the germline V gene, CDR1 is SGHDT and CDR2 is YYEEEE. The CDR3 DNA sequence: TGTGCCTGCAGCACCGGGACAGAATTTGTCTATGGCTACACCTTC. This codes for CACSTGTEFVYGYTF.

This clonotype has only a few counts. The CDR3 here is CASSGRGEAFF. CDR3 DNA sequence: TGTGCCAGCAGCGGCCGGGGTGAAGCTTTCTTT. This sequence joins TRBV5-6 and TRBJ1-1; no firm D call. The CDR3 totals 11 residues. The V gene's germline CDR1 is SGHDT and CDR2 YYEEEE. Trimming removed 4 bases at V and 7 bases at J, with 8 bases between.

This clonotype showed up just a few times. The V call is TRBV11-2, the J call TRBJ1-2; TRBD1 matches at 7 bases. Germline CDR1 reads SGHAT; CDR2 reads FQNNGV. The V gene end was trimmed by 7 bases and the J gene end by 0 bases; junction bases not matched to a gene: 11. The CDR3 has 16 amino acids. CDR3 in amino acids: CASTPMTGLSNYGYTF. The DNA for the CDR3 is TGTGCCAGCACCCCGATGACAGGGCTCTCTAACTATGGCTACACCTTC.